The 10 T cell receptor beta chains presented below share a single source sample, sequenced in a study of tumor-infiltrating lymphocytes in primary liver carcinoma. The study extracted blood RNA from unsorted whole blood and also extracted germline DNA. The authors made TCR beta cDNA from about 500 ng total RNA with a constant-region primer. Three nested multiplex PCR rounds, a slightly modified ARM-PCR method, built the TCR beta libraries. With TRBV1-TRBV30 forward primers and a C-beta reverse primer, the first two PCR rounds were run for about 10 cycles each. TCRdb reanalysed the multiplex PCR reads using MiXCR and keeps one entry per CDR3 protein. Counted here are about 200,000 distinct CDR3 sequences, roughly two thirds occurring once; the ten biggest clones make up under 7.5%. The sequencing input was peripheral blood. The receptors were gathered from a woman aged 60-75 years with primary liver carcinoma and hepatitis B virus infection.

In the case of this clonotype: At one of its ends the junction is not consistent with the germline gene, which may arise from a read error. This chain connects TRBV28 to TRBJ1-2; no firm D call. The CDR3 consists of 12 residues. The germline V gene encodes CDR1 MDHEN and CDR2 SYDVKM. CDR3 residues: CASGFTNYGYTF. The DNA for the CDR3 is TGTGCCAGCGGTTTCACTAACTATGGCTACACCTTC.

The chain carries TRBV28 and TRBJ2-1; unclear D gene. The length of the CDR3 is 13 residues. Trimming removed 6 bases from V and 6 bases from J, with 12 bases in between. Germline V gene sequence: CDR1 MDHEN, CDR2 SYDVKM. The CDR3 reads CASRESSSNEQFF. In DNA form, the CDR3 reads TGTGCCAGCAGGGAAAGTAGCTCCAATGAGCAGTTCTTC. The whole variable domain, filled in from reference TRBV28 and TRBJ2-1, reads DVKVTQSSRYLVKRTGEKVFLECVQDMDHENMFWYRQDPGLGLRLIYFSYDVKMKEKGDIPEGYSVSREKKERFSLILESASTNQTSMYLCASRESSSNEQFFGPGTRLTVL.

Points on this clonotype: Since a much larger clone is just one base distant, this may be a read error. This chain joins TRBV4-1 and TRBJ2-7; TRBD1 matches at 9 bases. From germline, CDR1 is MGHRA and CDR2 YSYEKL. The CDR3 runs to 16 residues. CDR3 coding DNA: TGCGCCAGCAGCCAATCGACCGGGACAGGGCAGTACGAGCGGTACTTC. It codes for CASSQSTGTGQYERYF.

On this clonotype itself: Mismatch with germline at one junction end may stem from a read error. The chain joins TRBV11-2 to TRBJ2-1; 7 positions match TRBD2. In germline, CDR1 is SGHAT, CDR2 FQNNGV. This CDR3 has 16 residues. CDR3 amino acids: CASGLTNGRTYNEQFF. The CDR3 DNA reads TGTGCCAGCGGCTTAACTAACGGGAGGACCTACAATGAGCAGTTCTTC.

On this clonotype itself: The final CDR3 position lacks the conserved phenylalanine or tryptophan, pointing to a likely read error. Written as DNA, the CDR3 is TGTGTCAGCAGCTTAGGGACAGGGAACGAGCAGTACTTA. This gives the protein CVSSLGTGNEQYL. V usage is TRBV11-1 and J usage is TRBJ2-7, with 9 bases aligning to TRBD1. CDR3 length: 13 amino acids. The germline V gene has CDR1 SGHAT and CDR2 FQDESV (reference sequence).

This clonotype was seen a single time. A much larger clone sits a single nucleotide away, making a read error possible. V gene TRBV4-2 combines with J gene TRBJ2-7; D may be TRBD2 (6 bases). The CDR3 has 16 amino acids. Germline CDR1 reads LGHNA; CDR2 reads YNFKEQ. Here the CDR3 reads CAGSQVSGSGSYEQYF. CDR3 sequence (DNA): TGTGCCGGCAGCCAAGTAAGTGGTAGCGGTTCCTACGAGCAGTACTTC.

On this clonotype: Likely a read error: the CDR3 ends without its conserved phenylalanine or tryptophan. No DNA is shown, since the ends of the CDR3 on it are uncertain; the CDR3 is the one TCRdb lists. The gene calls are TRBV11-3 and TRBJ2-6. The V gene's germline CDR1 is SGHNT and CDR2 YENEEA. The CDR3 spans 18 residues, counting both ends. The CDR3 protein is CASSPRLRLYSGANVPTL.

Turning to this clonotype: The germline gene is not matched at one end of the junction; a read error may be the cause. The V gene is TRBV14, the J gene TRBJ1-2; tentatively, D is TRBD1 (5 bases). The CDR3 loop spans 16 amino acids. Germline CDR1 is SGHDN and CDR2 is FVKESK. The CDR3 sequence: CASGQDSGDLNYGYTF. CDR3 DNA: TGTGCCAGCGGCCAAGATAGCGGGGACCTAAACTATGGCTACACCTTC.

The V call is TRBV4-1, the J call TRBJ2-7; tentatively, D is TRBD1 or TRBD2 (5 bases each). The germline V gene encodes CDR1 MGHRA and CDR2 YSYEKL. V was shortened by 5 bases and J by 0 bases, with 14 bases between the two germline ends. The CDR3 totals 15 residues. CDR3 in amino acids: CASSSPGTSSYEQYF. The CDR3 DNA reads TGCGCCAGCAGCTCCCCCGGGACGAGCTCCTACGAGCAGTACTTC.

This clonotype was observed a single time. This chain's CDR3 is CASRLSGTNTEKLFF. The CDR3 nucleotides read TGTGCCAGCAGACTATCAGGGACGAACACCGAGAAGCTGTTTTTT. J is TRBJ2-2 and V is TRBV6-5; the D gene could be TRBD1 or TRBD2 (5 bases each). The CDR3 extends over 15 amino acids. Per germline, CDR1 MNHEY and CDR2 SVGAGI. Trimming removed 6 bases from V and 12 bases from J, with 23 bases in between.